This TCR beta chain was profiled in a study of T-cell memory formation after mild COVID-19 (dated by TCRdb to about 2021). Context from the whole study: TCR sequence clusters from the two donors were found to be largely donor specific. In two donors, T-cell clones that expanded and contracted after mild COVID-19 were followed by sequencing TCRalpha and TCRbeta repertoires longitudinally. Two young, previously healthy adult volunteers made up the cohort, one male and one female.

What the research found in general, with its limitations: The second-wave clones that peaked on day 37 were not confirmed to be SARS-CoV-2 specific. Balanced CD4/CD8 phenotypes were observed for clones contracting from day 15 to 85, whereas a bias towards CD4+ was observed for a second wave of clones expanding from day 15 to 37. Some responding clones were detected in pre-infection memory, suggesting pre-existing cross-reactive memory T cells joined the SARS-CoV-2 response. Contracting CD4+ clones were located mainly in the CM and EM memory subsets, whereas CD8+ clones were found to be enriched in EMRA. The study included only a couple of mild cases, and larger cohorts that include severe cases with pre-infection samples were judged to be necessary.

PBMCs were isolated by Ficoll-Paque density gradient centrifugation. Sequenced on an Illumina NovaSeq 6000. cDNA libraries for TCRalpha and TCRbeta were prepared by 5'RACE using constant-segment primers, with sample barcodes and unique molecular identifiers added. RNA was extracted from every sample with Trizol reagent. Amplification of the libraries took two PCR steps, and the second step added a second sample barcode plus Illumina TruSeq adapters. Sequencing of libraries was performed on an Illumina NovaSeq with 2 x 150 bp paired-end reads. The paper's processing steps were these. With migec v1.2.7, reads were demultiplexed and then collapsed into UMI-guided consensus sequences. Using mixcr v2.1.11, UMI consensuses were aligned to TRA and TRB V and J templates and then assembled into clonotypes. Clonotypes were classified as expanded or contracted when called significant by both edgeR and NoisET, with noise models trained on biological replicates. For edgeR calls, the thresholds were a false discovery rate-adjusted p below 0.01 and a log2 fold-change of 1. As an exploratory analysis of dynamics, PCA with hierarchical clustering was applied to max-normalized trajectories of the 1000 most abundant clonotypes. Separately sequenced CD4+ and CD8+ repertoires were used to assign a CD4 or CD8 phenotype to each responding clone. The raw public reads went through TCRdb reprocessing: fastp at Q25, MiXCR clone calling, in-frame beta chains kept. Each entry merges the rows of one CDR3 protein and shows their most common DNA and genes. What appears here as the V and J calls and clone size reflects TCRdb's work, not the paper's. Counted in this sample were 550,000 to 650,000 distinct CDR3 sequences; roughly 17% of them appeared once. The top ten constitute about 8.1% of the sample.

This clonotype was detected only a few times. Its antigen remains unidentified. Base-call qualities are not available, and no considerably larger clone is one nucleotide away. Per the germline V gene, MGHDK is the CDR1 and SYGVNS is the CDR2. V gives up 9 bases and J gives up 4 bases, and the segment between their germline ends measures 6 bases. The CDR3, cysteine through phenylalanine, is 10 amino acids long. Only the CDR3 DNA is retained, 30 bases long and in frame from the first base. The chain links TRBV25-1 with TRBJ2-5; possibly the D gene is TRBD2, per 5 matching bases. The TCR sequence derives from an adult woman who had mild COVID-19 (a few samples of this study predate the infection). The sample titles of this study are shuffled in the database, so cell type and time point are left out; the donor was told from shared clones. Sequencing was carried out using PBMCs or a T cell subset sorted from them (not recorded which). The CDR3 has the sequence CASEGETQYF. The nucleotides read TGTGCCAGTGAGGGAGAGACCCAGTACTTC.